Shown below are 27 T cell receptor beta chains from a single sample sequenced in a study of cytomegalovirus exposure and HLA in healthy donors. Assay: immunoSEQ multiplex PCR; the TCRdb copy retains only in-frame clones and omits some. The sample lists some 130,000 clones, roughly 90% seen once, with 1.2% to 1.5% in the top ten. Input material: PBMCs. These receptor sequences come from a man aged 25 to 45 in good health and CMV-seronegative.

The rearrangement links TRBV5-1 to TRBJ2-1; TRBD1 aligns across 8 bases. This CDR3 comprises 16 residues. J gave up 7 bases and V 0 bases, and 9 bases lay outside the gene matches. The germline gives CDR1 SGHRS, CDR2 YFSETQ. CDR3 coding DNA: TGCGCCAGCAGCTTGGAGCCAGGGGGCGGTTGGAATGAGCAGTTCTTC. Translated: CASSLEPGGGWNEQFF.

The rearrangement links TRBV2 to TRBJ1-1; the D gene is possibly TRBD1 (5 bases). The germline CDR1 and CDR2 sequences are SNHLY and FYNNEI. The CDR3 extends over 13 amino acids. The V end lost 6 bases, the J end lost 0 bases, and 8 bases lay between the germline ends. DNA for the CDR3: TGTGCCAGCAGCGGGGACTTGAACACTGAAGCTTTCTTT. It encodes CASSGDLNTEAFF. Full variable domain (outside the CDR3, taken from reference TRBV2 and TRBJ1-1): EPEVTQTPSHQVTQMGQEVILRCVPISNHLYFYWYRQILGQKVEFLVSFYNNEISEKSEIFDDQFSVERPDGSNFTLKIRSTKLEDSAMYFCASSGDLNTEAFFGQGTRLTVV.

With respect to this clone: The sample has other DNA sequences that encode this CDR3 too. The chain has TRBV5-6 and TRBJ2-1; 9 positions match TRBD2. The V gene's germline CDR1 is SGHDT and CDR2 YYEEEE. This CDR3 has 15 amino acids. The trim removed 2 bases at V and 0 bases at J, leaving 0 bases unmatched. The CDR3 here is CASSFSGSSYNEQFF. DNA of the CDR3: TGTGCCAGCAGCTTTAGCGGGAGCTCCTACAATGAGCAGTTCTTC.

This chain's CDR3 is CASSPTSGRLADTQYF. The CDR3 DNA follows: TGTGCCAGCAGCCCCACTAGCGGGAGATTGGCAGATACGCAGTATTTT. The chain joins TRBV5-4 to TRBJ2-3, with 11 nucleotides matching TRBD2. Unmatched junction bases numbered 8, after V lost 4 bases and J lost 4 bases. Germline CDR1 reads SGHNT; CDR2 reads YYREEE (reference sequence). CDR3 size: 16 residues.

V and J are TRBV18 and TRBJ2-2, with 8 bases identical to TRBD1. This CDR3 region has 17 residues. Germline V gene lookup returns CDR1 KGHSH and CDR2 LQKENI. V gave up 6 bases and J gave up 5 bases; unmatched junction bases: 14. The CDR3 sequence: CASSSSMSGGVTGELFF. The CDR3 nucleotides are TGTGCCAGCTCGTCCTCAATGTCAGGGGGCGTTACCGGGGAGCTGTTTTTT.

The chain couples TRBV6-5 to TRBJ2-3; D might be TRBD2 (6 bases). CDR1 is MNHEY, CDR2 SVGAGI, per germline. With 6 bases removed from V and 2 bases from J, the gap between germline ends came to 12 bases. The CDR3 runs to 14 residues. The CDR3 spells CASRAGRLTDTQYF. In DNA, the CDR3 is TGTGCCAGCAGAGCCGGGAGACTCACAGATACGCAGTATTTT.

J is TRBJ2-5 and V is TRBV13; 9 bases agree with TRBD2. Germline CDR1 is PRHDT and CDR2 is FYEKMQ (reference sequence). The CDR3 runs 14 residues. J lost 4 bases, V lost 1 base, and 1 base had no gene match. The CDR3 protein is CASSLEAGGETQYF. The CDR3 DNA follows: TGTGCCAGCAGCTTAGAAGCGGGAGGAGAGACCCAGTACTTC.

This clone appeared a single time. The gene calls are TRBV29-1 and TRBJ2-1; TRBD1 is a possible D gene (6 bases). Germline loops: CDR1 SQVTM, CDR2 ANQGSEA. The CDR3 contains 12 residues. Trimming removed 5 bases from V and 5 bases from J, with 10 bases in between. This CDR3 reads CSVIGTNNEQFF. The CDR3 coding sequence is TGCAGCGTTATAGGGACAAACAATGAGCAGTTCTTC.

The chain is built from TRBV10-3 and TRBJ2-1; 11 bases are a match to TRBD2. V trimming: 3 bases; J trimming: 6 bases; junction bases outside the gene matches: 7. This CDR3 is 16 amino acids long. Germline lookup yields CDR1 ENHRY and CDR2 SYGVKD. The CDR3, as DNA: TGTGCCATCAGTGAAAGGGTAGCGGGAGGGCTCAATGAGCAGTTCTTC. This gives the protein CAISERVAGGLNEQFF.

Points on this clone: Possible read error: a much larger clone is one base away. The rearrangement joins TRBV6-1 to TRBJ1-2; 7 bases are shared with TRBD1. The CDR3 length is 14 residues. J lost 1 base, V lost 6 bases, and 5 bases had no gene match. Germline CDR1 MNHNS, CDR2 SASEGT. As DNA, the CDR3 is TGTGCCAGCAGGAGACAGGGCATTAACTATGGCTACACCTTC. Protein sequence: CASRRQGINYGYTF.

The chain uses TRBV19 and TRBJ2-3, with TRBD2 identical over 10 bases. Germline CDR1 is LNHDA and CDR2 is SQIVND (reference sequence). The CDR3 is 16 residues long. The ends lost 5 bases at V and 3 bases at J; junction bases unmatched: 8. The CDR3: CASSPGTSALTDTQYF. The CDR3 bases are TGTGCCAGTAGTCCCGGGACTAGCGCGTTGACAGATACGCAGTATTTT.

The chain links TRBV10-3 to TRBJ2-5; 9 bases are a match to TRBD1. This CDR3 spans 15 amino acids. Germline trimming cut 2 bases from V and 2 bases from J; bases unmatched to any gene: 3. Germline CDR1 ENHRY, CDR2 SYGVKD. Here the CDR3 DNA reads TGTGCCATCAGTGAGGGACAGGGGCTTCAAGAGACCCAGTACTTC. Its translation: CAISEGQGLQETQYF.

V gene TRBV5-6 combines with J gene TRBJ1-1; D perhaps matches TRBD1 (5 bases). The germline gives CDR1 SGHDT, CDR2 YYEEEE. Trimming left V 1 base short and J 6 bases short, with 16 bases between. The CDR3 sequence is 15 residues long. CDR3 sequence reads: CASSLFGQIPPEAFF. The CDR3 DNA follows: TGTGCCAGCAGCTTGTTTGGACAAATCCCCCCTGAAGCTTTCTTT.

In nucleotides, the CDR3 is TGTGCCAGCAGCCCCTCAGCGGGCGCCCAAGAGACCCAGTACTTC. Its protein is CASSPSAGAQETQYF. The rearrangement uses TRBV4-2 and TRBJ2-5; tentatively, D is TRBD2 (6 bases). There are 15 residues in the CDR3. The germline CDR1 and CDR2 sequences are LGHNA and YNFKEQ. V was cut by 4 bases and J by 1 base, with 13 bases left in between.

The V gene is TRBV19, the J gene TRBJ2-1; 7 bases line up with TRBD1. This CDR3 region has 17 residues. Germline assignment: CDR1 LNHDA and CDR2 SQIVND (reference sequence). Losses at the gene ends were 3 bases for V and 7 bases for J; bases not matched to a gene: 15. CDR3 sequence (DNA): TGTGCCAGTAGTATGACTGACAGGGTTTTTTCGGGGAATGAGCAGTTCTTC. Its protein product is CASSMTDRVFSGNEQFF.

Regarding this clone: Germline is not matched at one junction end, which may reflect a read error. The V call is TRBV2, the J call TRBJ2-1; TRBD2 matches 11 bases. Germline CDR1 reads SNHLY; CDR2 reads FYNNEI. The CDR3 is 16 amino acids. The CDR3 bases are TGTACCAGCAGTGGGTCTAGCGGGAGGTGGAGCGATGAGCAGTTCTTC. Translating gives CTSSGSSGRWSDEQFF.

This clone was counted between two and nine times. This chain links TRBV2 with TRBJ1-2; 7 bases agree with TRBD1. The CDR3 contains 14 residues. V shed 5 bases and J 7 bases; nucleotides not matched to a gene: 10. The germline V gene has CDR1 SNHLY and CDR2 FYNNEI. DNA of the CDR3: TGTGCCAGCAGTCGGACAGGCCCGATTCCTGGCTACACCTTC. Protein sequence: CASSRTGPIPGYTF.

The chain uses TRBV29-1 and TRBJ2-7; 9 nucleotides align to TRBD1. The CDR3 length is 15 residues. V lost 4 bases to trimming and J lost 4 bases; unmatched junction nucleotides: 11. Germline V CDR1 and CDR2: SQVTM, ANQGSEA. CDR3 protein: CSVVQTGQGAYEQYF. The CDR3 region has the DNA TGCAGCGTTGTCCAAACGGGACAGGGCGCTTACGAGCAGTACTTC.

This chain uses TRBV9 with TRBJ1-4; tentatively, D is TRBD1 (6 bases). Trimming took off 1 base at V and 6 bases at J, with 13 bases between the two ends. Germline CDR1 and CDR2: SGDLS and YYNGEE. The length of the CDR3 is 15 residues. The CDR3 DNA sequence: TGTGCCAGCAGCGTACTAACAGGGCGCGATGAAAAACTGTTTTTT. Residues: CASSVLTGRDEKLFF.

This clone was found once. This chain connects TRBV5-1 to TRBJ1-3; TRBD1 agrees at 9 bases. Looked up from germline, CDR1 is SGHRS and CDR2 is YFSETQ. V shed 7 bases, J shed 3 bases, and the junction held 8 bases outside the gene matches. The CDR3 contains 15 residues. In DNA form, the CDR3 reads TGCGCCAGCCAACTCTCGACAGGGGGTGGAAACACCATATATTTT. Its protein is CASQLSTGGGNTIYF.

The chain carries TRBV19 and TRBJ1-2, with TRBD1 matching over 10 bases. This CDR3 spans 16 amino acids. The V gene's germline CDR1 is LNHDA and CDR2 SQIVND (reference sequence). The V and J ends lost 6 bases and 2 bases, in that order; junction bases with no gene match: 9. The DNA of the CDR3 is TGTGCCAGTAGCCAATACGACAGGGGGCGAAACTATGGCTACACCTTC. Protein: CASSQYDRGRNYGYTF.

V and J are TRBV7-8 and TRBJ2-7; D remains unclear. Germline loops: CDR1 SGHVS, CDR2 FQNEAQ. This CDR3 contains 15 residues. V was shortened by 5 bases and J by 2 bases, with 16 bases between the two germline ends. CDR3 loop: CASSPLDFSPYEQYF. The CDR3, as DNA: TGTGCCAGCAGCCCTTTAGACTTTTCCCCCTACGAGCAGTACTTC.

This chain uses TRBV28 with TRBJ2-7; D gene unclear. Trimming shortened V by 5 bases and J by 0 bases, and 11 bases separated the two germline ends. Germline V gene data show CDR1 as MDHEN and CDR2 as SYDVKM. The CDR3 spans 14 residues. The CDR3 sequence: CASSDSTGSYEQYF. The CDR3 bases are TGTGCCAGCAGTGATTCTACGGGCTCCTACGAGCAGTACTTC.

This sequence joins TRBV9 and TRBJ1-3; D gene uncertain. CDR1 is SGDLS and CDR2 is YYNGEE in the germline V gene. The CDR3 is 12 residues long. CDR3 DNA: TGTGCTTCCGCCAGCTCTGGAAACACCATATATTTT. This sequence encodes CASASSGNTIYF.

V is TRBV11-1 and J is TRBJ2-1, with 12 bases fitting TRBD2. Per germline, CDR1 SGHAT and CDR2 FQDESV (reference sequence). The CDR3 length is 15 residues. J lost 9 bases, V lost 3 bases, and 6 bases had no gene match. The CDR3 nucleotides are TGTGCCAGCAGCTTGGGCGGACTAGCGGGATCTGAGCAGTTCTTC. It specifies CASSLGGLAGSEQFF.

The V and J genes are TRBV12-5 and TRBJ2-1; 8 nucleotides align to TRBD2. V was clipped by 6 bases and J by 5 bases; unmatched bases: 9. The CDR3 has 15 residues. The germline gives CDR1 LGHNT, CDR2 FRNRAP. The CDR3 nucleotides are TGTGCTAGTGGGATCCGGGAGGGCTATCACAATGAGCAGTTCTTC. This sequence encodes CASGIREGYHNEQFF.

V and J are TRBV9 and TRBJ2-1, with TRBD2 identical over 8 bases. The V segment lost 2 bases and the J segment 9 bases; nucleotides outside the gene matches: 13. The CDR3 length is 16 residues. From germline, CDR1 is SGDLS and CDR2 YYNGEE. The CDR3 bases are TGTGCCAGCAGCGTTGGGGGGCGGGAGGCTGCCGGTGAGCAGTTCTTC. Translation gives CASSVGGREAAGEQFF. Looking up the rest from reference TRBV9 and TRBJ2-1 gives the full variable domain: DSGVTQTPKHLITATGQRVTLRCSPRSGDLSVYWYQQSLDQGLQFLIQYYNGEERAKGNILERFSAQQFPDLHSELNLSSLELGDSALYFCASSVGGREAAGEQFFGPGTRLTVL.